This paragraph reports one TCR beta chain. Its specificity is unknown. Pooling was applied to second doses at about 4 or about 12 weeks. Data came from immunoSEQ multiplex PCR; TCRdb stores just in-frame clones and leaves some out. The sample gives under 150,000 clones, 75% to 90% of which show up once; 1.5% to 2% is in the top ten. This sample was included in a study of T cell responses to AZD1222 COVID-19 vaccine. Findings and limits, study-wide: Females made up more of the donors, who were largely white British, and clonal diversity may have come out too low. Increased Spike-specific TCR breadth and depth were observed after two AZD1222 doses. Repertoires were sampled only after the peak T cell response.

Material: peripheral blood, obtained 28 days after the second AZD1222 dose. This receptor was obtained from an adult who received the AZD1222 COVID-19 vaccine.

In DNA form, the CDR3 reads TGTGCCAGCACCGGGGACAGTTTCAGTTCACCCCTCCACTTT. Translating it yields CASTGDSFSSPLHF. The chain recombines TRBV2 with TRBJ1-6, with TRBD1 matching 7 bases. There are 14 residues in the CDR3. Trimming removed 7 bases from V and 9 bases from J; junction bases left unmatched: 9. Germline values: CDR1 SNHLY, CDR2 FYNNEI.